Each of the 6 T cell receptor beta chains below was sequenced from the same sample in a study of beta chain features in type 1 diabetes. Reverse transcription of all isolated RNA meant that expressed TCRB transcripts were sequenced. Libraries were prepared by immunoSEQ multiplex PCR; TCRdb keeps only in-frame clonotypes and omits some of them. The sample contains about 150,000 clones, over 7.5% of which appear only once. Sequencing was performed on central memory CD4+ T cells from blood. The source of these receptors is a man younger than 35 in good health.

This clone was counted only a few times. Other DNA sequences in this specimen translate into the identical CDR3. The V call is TRBV11-1, the J call TRBJ1-1; possible D gene TRBD1, 5 bases. The CDR3 sequence is 12 residues long. With 3 bases removed from V and 3 bases from J, the gap between germline ends came to 5 bases. Germline-derived CDR1 and CDR2 are SGHAT and FQDESV (reference sequence). The DNA of the CDR3 is TGTGCCAGCAGCTTCAGGGACACTGAAGCTTTCTTT. It is translated as CASSFRDTEAFF.

The rearrangement uses TRBV30 and TRBJ2-5, with D possibly TRBD1 on 6 matching bases. Trimming took 8 bases from V and 5 from J, leaving 18 bases between them. CDR1 is GTSNPN and CDR2 is SVGIG in the germline V gene (reference sequence). The CDR3 length is 13 residues. The CDR3, as DNA: TGTGCCAGACGGACTCAGGGGATTGAGACCCAGTACTTC. It codes for CARRTQGIETQYF.

This clone was detected a few times. J is TRBJ2-3 and V is TRBV2, with 9 bases aligning to TRBD1. The CDR3 spans 17 residues. Germline V gives CDR1 SNHLY, CDR2 FYNNEI. V shed 6 bases and J 3 bases; nucleotides not matched to a gene: 13. The CDR3 bases are TGTGCCAGCAGCCCGGGACAGGGTGTTATGGAGACAGATACGCAGTATTTT. This codes for CASSPGQGVMETDTQYF. The whole variable domain, remainder taken from reference TRBV2 and TRBJ2-3, is EPEVTQTPSHQVTQMGQEVILRCVPISNHLYFYWYRQILGQKVEFLVSFYNNEISEKSEIFDDQFSVERPDGSNFTLKIRSTKLEDSAMYFCASSPGQGVMETDTQYFGPGTRLTVL.

This clone appeared many times. This chain uses TRBV10-3 with TRBJ2-3, with a tentative D call TRBD2 (7 bases). Germline-derived CDR1 and CDR2 are ENHRY and SYGVKD. The CDR3 contains 13 residues. V lost 6 bases and J lost 6, with 13 bases in between. The CDR3: CAIRSRGADTQYF. The CDR3 coding sequence is TGTGCCATCAGGAGCCGGGGGGCCGATACGCAGTATTTT.

This clone was seen only a few times. J is TRBJ2-7 and V is TRBV6-5; tentative D call: TRBD1 (6 bases). Trimming took 0 bases from V and 5 from J, leaving 14 bases between them. The germline CDR1 and CDR2 sequences are MNHEY and SVGAGI. This CDR3 contains 15 residues. Here the CDR3 reads CASSYSLEQGHEQYF. CDR3 in DNA: TGTGCCAGCAGTTACTCTCTCGAACAGGGCCACGAGCAGTACTTC.

This clone has only one observation. The chain combines TRBV2 with TRBJ1-2; 10 bases align to TRBD1. J gave up 5 bases and V 6 bases, and 6 bases lay outside the gene matches. CDR3 length: 14 amino acids. CDR1 and CDR2 from the germline V gene are SNHLY and FYNNEI. CDR3 nucleotides: TGTGCCAGCAGCCCGGGACAGGGGCGTTATGGCTACACCTTC. Translation: CASSPGQGRYGYTF.